Reported below is one T cell receptor (beta chain). The table came from immunoSEQ multiplex PCR; TCRdb's copy has only in-frame clones and leaves some out. The sample includes approximately 840,000 clones, 96% of them seen just once. V dropped 3 bases and J dropped 4; count of bases not matched to a gene: 11. This CDR3 comprises 17 residues. Germline CDR1 is MGHRA and CDR2 is YSYEKL. This entry comes from a study of shared clonotypes between healthy human individuals. Cells designated naive CD8 were CD45RO-negative and were positively selected for CCR7, with terminally differentiated effector memory CD45RA+ cells excluded.

This receptor was taken from a man under 40 in good health. The chain recombines TRBV4-1 with TRBJ2-5; the match to TRBD1 covers 10 bases. The material sequenced was naive CD8+ T cells sorted from blood. CDR3 protein: CASSHIGQGVWLETQYF. The CDR3, as DNA: TGCGCCAGCAGCCACATCGGACAGGGGGTATGGTTAGAGACCCAGTACTTC.